This TCR beta chain was found in a study of cytomegalovirus exposure and HLA in healthy donors. Researchers ran the PCR with 60 Vbeta and 13 Jbeta primers. This table comes from immunoSEQ multiplex PCR, and its TCRdb copy is limited to in-frame clones, with some not included. The profile covers 170,000 or so clones, with around four fifths appearing a single time and less than 15% taken by the ten largest. Study-wide results and caveats: Across donors, presence/absence analyses took sequencing depth to be roughly uniform.

The CDR3 is 15 amino acids. Germline CDR1 reads SNHLY; CDR2 reads FYNNEI. Trimming cost V 7 bases and J 6 bases; bases outside gene matches: 12. Remarks on this clone: Its antigen is unknown.

The sequenced sample consisted of PBMCs. The source of this sequence is a woman aged 45-65 years in good health and CMV-seropositive. This chain links TRBV2 with TRBJ2-1; 7 bases are shared with TRBD1. Here the CDR3 reads CASTQDRILGNEQFF. In DNA, the CDR3 is TGTGCCAGCACGCAGGACAGGATCCTTGGCAATGAGCAGTTCTTC.